What follows is one TCR beta chain and its context. V shed 0 bases and J shed 1 base, with 6 bases lying between them. Germline assignment: CDR1 ENHRY and CDR2 SYGVKD. This CDR3 is 14 amino acids long. This record belongs to a study of blood T cells in healthy people across ages. The use of a sample-barcoded 5' primer and a J-beta primer mix characterized a second PCR of about 7 to 12 cycles. TCRdb itself ran the 5' RACE reads through MiXCR, one entry per CDR3 protein. The table lists roughly 1,700,000 distinct CDR3 sequences, approximately 30% of them singletons. The gene calls are TRBV10-3 and TRBJ2-5; D is ambiguous. The sequence was collected from a woman aged 25 to 39 in good health. Input material: blood. The CDR3 coding sequence is TGTGCCATCAGTGAGTCGCCCAGCCAAGAGACCCAGTACTTC. As protein: CAISESPSQETQYF.